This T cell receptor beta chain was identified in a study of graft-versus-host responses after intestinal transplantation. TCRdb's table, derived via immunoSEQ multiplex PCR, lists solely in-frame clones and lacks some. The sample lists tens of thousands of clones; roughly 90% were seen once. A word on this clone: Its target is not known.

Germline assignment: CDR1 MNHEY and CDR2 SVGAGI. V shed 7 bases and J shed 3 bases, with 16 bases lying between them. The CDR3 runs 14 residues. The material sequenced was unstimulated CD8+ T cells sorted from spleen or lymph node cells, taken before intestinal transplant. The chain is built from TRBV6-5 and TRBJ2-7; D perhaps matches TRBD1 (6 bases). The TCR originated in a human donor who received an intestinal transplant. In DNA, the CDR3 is TGTGCCAGCAACCCCCGGACAGCCTTCTACGAGCAGTACTTC. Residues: CASNPRTAFYEQYF.